The rows below give T cell receptor beta chains drawn from one sample of a study of control samples from healthy donors and cancer patients. Data came from immunoSEQ multiplex PCR; TCRdb stores just in-frame clones and leaves some out. The sample shows 150,000 to 190,000 clones, 93% of them seen only once. The sample consisted of blood. The receptor source for this set is a man in his forties or fifties in good health. CDR3s include the opening cysteine and the closing phenylalanine or tryptophan. The D gene is left open where the match is weak. Where a row states a size, it is once, few, many or the class of an expanded clone; other rows omit it.

>TRBV27|TRBJ2-5|-|-
CASSLRTEYPWETQYF
TGTGCCAGCAGTCTCCGGACAGAATACCCTTGGGAGACCCAGTACTTC
>TRBV7-2|TRBJ2-2|-|TRBD2
CASSTIRSRLAGAGELFF
TGTGCCAGCAGCACGATACGGTCGCGGCTAGCGGGAGCCGGGGAGCTGTTTTTT
>TRBV28|TRBJ2-7|-|TRBD2
CASSATGEGKDEQYF
TGTGCCAGCAGTGCCACGGGGGAGGGGAAGGACGAGCAGTACTTC
>TRBV28|TRBJ2-7|-|-
CASSLGGGGPFYEQYF
TGTGCCAGCAGTTTAGGGGGCGGGGGCCCGTTTTACGAGCAGTACTTC
>TRBV6-5|TRBJ1-6|few|-
CARIGVIRSPLHF
TGTGCCAGGATAGGGGTTATCCGTTCACCCCTCCACTTT
>TRBV30|TRBJ2-7|-|TRBD1
CAWSGVGTGVYEQYF
TGTGCCTGGAGTGGGGTTGGGACAGGGGTCTACGAGCAGTACTTC
>TRBV3-1/TRBV3-2|TRBJ1-1|once|TRBD1
CASSRTGGNTEAFF
TGTGCCAGCAGCCGTACAGGGGGGAACACTGAAGCTTTCTTT
>TRBV5-1|TRBJ2-5|-|-
CASGVQETQYF
TGCGCCTCCGGGGTTCAAGAGACCCAGTACTTC
>TRBV28|TRBJ1-2|once|-
CASITAPGIYGYTF
TGTGCCAGCATCACAGCCCCAGGGATATATGGCTACACCTTC
>TRBV7-2|TRBJ2-1|-|TRBD2
CASSLALAGARNEQFF
TGTGCCAGCAGCTTAGCGTTAGCGGGAGCTCGGAATGAGCAGTTCTTC
>TRBV6-2/TRBV6-3|TRBJ2-2|-|-
CASSYFTGELFF
TGTGCCAGCAGTTATTTCACCGGGGAGCTGTTTTTT
>TRBV7-9|TRBJ1-1|-|-
CASSGWDSNYLTEAFF
TGTGCCAGCAGCGGATGGGACTCCAACTACCTCACTGAAGCTTTCTTT
>TRBV28|TRBJ1-1|once|-
CASSLLAREAFF
TGTGCCAGCAGTTTATTGGCCAGAGAAGCTTTCTTT
>TRBV11-2|TRBJ2-3|-|-
CASSLQGSTDTQYF
TGTGCCAGCAGCTTACAGGGGAGCACAGATACGCAGTATTTT
>TRBV28|TRBJ1-6|-|-
CASREADSPLHF
TGTGCCAGCAGGGAGGCGGATTCACCCCTCCACTTT
>TRBV19|TRBJ2-1|-|TRBD1
CASSPRGTGGNEQFF
TGTGCCAGTAGTCCCAGGGGGACAGGGGGCAATGAGCAGTTCTTC
>TRBV6-5|TRBJ1-1|-|-
CASKEGGYTEAFF
TGTGCCAGCAAGGAGGGAGGGTACACTGAAGCTTTCTTT
>TRBV27|TRBJ1-6|-|-
CASSLDRTYNSPLHF
TGTGCCAGCAGTTTGGACAGAACCTATAATTCACCCCTCCACTTT
>TRBV19|TRBJ1-6|-|-
CATLPGGERNSPLHF
TGTGCCACCCTCCCTGGGGGGGAGAGGAATTCACCCCTCCACTTT
>TRBV28|TRBJ1-1|-|TRBD1
CASRLTGYTEAFF
TGTGCCAGCAGATTGACAGGGTATACTGAAGCTTTCTTT
>TRBV3-1/TRBV3-2|TRBJ2-5|-|TRBD1
CASSQDYRGPRETQYF
TGTGCCAGCAGCCAAGATTACAGGGGTCCGCGAGAGACCCAGTACTTC
>TRBV21-1|TRBJ2-7|-|-
CASSMPRGGNSSYEQYF
TGTGCCAGCAGCATGCCCCGGGGGGGGAACAGCTCCTACGAGCAGTACTTC
>TRBV6-5|TRBJ2-7|-|TRBD2
CASSRSGRAHEQYF
TGTGCCAGCAGTCGTAGCGGGAGGGCGCACGAGCAGTACTTC
>TRBV5-4|TRBJ1-4|-|TRBD1
CASSLQGPDEKLFF
TGTGCCAGCAGCCTACAGGGGCCTGATGAAAAACTGTTTTTT
>TRBV19|TRBJ2-1|-|-
CASSTQRTYNEQFF
TGTGCCAGTAGTACCCAGCGTACCTACAATGAGCAGTTCTTC
>TRBV7-8|TRBJ2-2|-|TRBD1
CASSVRQGFTGELFF
TGTGCCAGCAGCGTCAGACAGGGATTCACCGGGGAGCTGTTTTTT
>TRBV7-9|TRBJ2-7|-|TRBD2
CASSLGGLAVSRSYEQYF
TGTGCCAGCAGCTTAGGAGGACTAGCGGTCTCTAGAAGCTACGAGCAGTACTTC
>TRBV9|TRBJ1-1|-|-
CASSANVGMGTEAFF
TGTGCCAGCAGCGCCAACGTGGGCATGGGAACTGAAGCTTTCTTT
>TRBV7-9|TRBJ1-4|-|-
CASSLGEAREFF
TGTGCCAGCAGCTTAGGGGAGGCCAGGGAGTTTTTT
>TRBV6-5|TRBJ1-2|-|-
CASSYRTAQGGGYTF
TGTGCCAGCAGTTATCGTACGGCACAAGGCGGTGGCTACACCTTC
>TRBV3-1/TRBV3-2|TRBJ2-7|-|TRBD2
CASTSTSGRSYEQYF
TGTGCCAGCACCTCTACTAGCGGGAGGTCCTACGAGCAGTACTTC
>TRBV11-2|TRBJ2-2|-|TRBD2
CASSLELAGGTGELFF
TGTGCCAGCAGCTTAGAGTTAGCGGGCGGCACCGGGGAGCTGTTTTTT
>TRBV5-1|TRBJ1-4|-|TRBD1
CASSFRTGGDEKLFF
TGCGCCAGCAGCTTTCGAACAGGGGGCGATGAAAAACTGTTTTTT
>TRBV7-2|TRBJ1-2|-|-
CASSFIGYGYTF
TGTGCCAGCAGCTTCATAGGCTATGGCTACACCTTC
>TRBV7-9|TRBJ1-5|-|TRBD1
CASSLEGADQPQHF
TGTGCCAGCAGCTTAGAGGGGGCTGATCAGCCCCAGCATTTT
>TRBV5-8|TRBJ2-3|-|TRBD2
CASRIGSSGGTDTQYF
TGTGCCAGCAGGATTGGGTCTAGCGGGGGCACAGATACGCAGTATTTT
>TRBV5-1|TRBJ2-7|-|TRBD1
CASSTGQSSYEQYF
TGCGCCAGCAGTACGGGACAGAGCTCCTACGAGCAGTACTTC
>TRBV10-2|TRBJ1-2|-|-
CASSENSGAYGYTF
TGCGCCAGCAGTGAGAATTCAGGGGCCTATGGCTACACCTTC
>TRBV6-5|TRBJ1-6|-|TRBD1
CASSYGDRVRSPLHF
TGTGCCAGCAGTTACGGGGACAGGGTGCGTTCACCCCTCCACTTT
>TRBV19|TRBJ1-5|-|-
CASSIRRDGDQPQHF
TGTGCCAGTAGTATCCGCCGGGACGGGGATCAGCCCCAGCATTTT
>TRBV6-5|TRBJ1-4|-|-
CASSSQPTNEKLFF
TGTGCCAGCAGTTCCCAGCCAACTAATGAAAAACTGTTTTTT
>TRBV24-1|TRBJ2-6|-|-
CATSGRPSGANVLTF
TGTGCCACCAGTGGACGGCCTTCTGGGGCCAACGTCCTGACTTTC
>TRBV6-5|TRBJ1-2|-|TRBD1
CASRPPGQGNGYTF
TGTGCCAGCAGGCCTCCGGGACAGGGAAACGGCTACACCTTC
>TRBV5-1|TRBJ2-5|-|-
CASRQKETQYF
TGCGCCAGCAGGCAAAAAGAGACCCAGTACTTC
>TRBV6-6|TRBJ2-5|-|TRBD1
CASSSGGETQYF
TGTGCCAGCAGTTCAGGGGGAGAGACCCAGTACTTC
>TRBV7-6|TRBJ2-1|-|-
CASSTYIALGNEQFF
TGTGCCAGCAGCACCTATATCGCTTTGGGCAATGAGCAGTTCTTC
>TRBV18|TRBJ1-1|-|-
CASSPPAGNTEAFF
TGTGCCAGCTCACCACCTGCGGGGAACACTGAAGCTTTCTTT
>TRBV27|TRBJ1-1|-|-
CASSLSRNTEAFF
TGTGCCAGCAGTTTATCCAGGAACACTGAAGCTTTCTTT
>TRBV7-2|TRBJ2-3|-|-
CASSLATKDTQYF
TGTGCCAGCAGCTTAGCTACCAAAGATACGCAGTATTTT
>TRBV5-1|TRBJ1-1|-|TRBD1
CASRRDRLNTEAFF
TGCGCCAGCAGGCGGGACAGGTTGAACACTGAAGCTTTCTTT
>TRBV5-1|TRBJ1-2|-|-
CASSPTANYGYTF
TGCGCCAGCAGCCCTACAGCTAACTATGGCTACACCTTC
>TRBV4-1|TRBJ1-4|-|TRBD1
CASSQVLTGFNEKLFF
TGCGCCAGCAGCCAAGTCCTGACAGGGTTCAATGAAAAACTGTTTTTT
>TRBV5-4|TRBJ2-2|-|-
CASSLPRYRVGGGSGELFF
TGTGCCAGCAGCTTGCCGCGTTATCGTGTGGGGGGTGGATCCGGGGAGCTGTTTTTT
>TRBV10-1|TRBJ2-3|-|TRBD1
CASSGQPGTGLRTDTQYF
TGCGCCAGCAGTGGACAACCCGGGACAGGGCTTCGCACAGATACGCAGTATTTT
>TRBV29-1|TRBJ2-5|-|-
CSVGEETQYF
TGCAGCGTTGGGGAAGAGACCCAGTACTTC
>TRBV18|TRBJ1-2|-|TRBD1
CASSPQGATGYGYTF
TGTGCCAGCTCACCTCAGGGGGCGACGGGCTATGGCTACACCTTC
>TRBV4-1|TRBJ2-3|-|-
CASSQDNGGTDTQYF
TGCGCCAGCAGCCAAGATAACGGGGGCACAGATACGCAGTATTTT
>TRBV5-1|TRBJ2-1|-|-
CASSLERNNEQFF
TGCGCCAGCAGCTTGGAAAGGAACAATGAGCAGTTCTTC
>TRBV6-1|TRBJ1-5|-|-
CASSERRNQPQHF
TGTGCCAGCAGTGAAAGACGGAATCAGCCCCAGCATTTT
>TRBV27|TRBJ2-5|-|-
CASKGPATKTQYF
TGTGCCAGCAAGGGCCCGGCAACCAAGACCCAGTACTTC